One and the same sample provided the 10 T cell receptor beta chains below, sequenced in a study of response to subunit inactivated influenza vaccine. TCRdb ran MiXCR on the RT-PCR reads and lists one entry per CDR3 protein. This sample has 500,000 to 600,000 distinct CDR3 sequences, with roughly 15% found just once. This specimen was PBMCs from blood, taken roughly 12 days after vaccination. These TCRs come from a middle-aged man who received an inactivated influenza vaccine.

The CDR3 sequence: CASTKGQMGGANVLTF. In nucleotides, the CDR3 is TGTGCCAGCACCAAGGGACAGATGGGTGGGGCCAACGTCCTGACTTTC. This chain uses TRBV6-1 with TRBJ2-6; 7 bases align to TRBD1. This CDR3 has 16 amino acids. The V segment lost 7 bases and the J segment 3 bases; nucleotides outside the gene matches: 9. CDR1 and CDR2 (germline): MNHNS, SASEGT.

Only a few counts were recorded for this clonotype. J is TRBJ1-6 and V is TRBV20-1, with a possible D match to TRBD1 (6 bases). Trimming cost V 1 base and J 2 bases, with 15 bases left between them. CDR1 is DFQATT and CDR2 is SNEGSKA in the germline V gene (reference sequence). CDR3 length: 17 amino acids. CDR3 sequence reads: CSARAIGDTTYNSPLHF. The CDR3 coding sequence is TGCAGTGCTAGAGCCATCGGGGACACCACCTATAATTCACCCCTCCACTTT.

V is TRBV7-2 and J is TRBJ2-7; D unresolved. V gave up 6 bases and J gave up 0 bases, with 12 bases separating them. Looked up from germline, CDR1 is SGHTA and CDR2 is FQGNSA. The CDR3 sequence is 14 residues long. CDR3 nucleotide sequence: TGTGCCAGCAGTTCTTATACTACCTCCTACGAGCAGTACTTC. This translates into CASSSYTTSYEQYF.

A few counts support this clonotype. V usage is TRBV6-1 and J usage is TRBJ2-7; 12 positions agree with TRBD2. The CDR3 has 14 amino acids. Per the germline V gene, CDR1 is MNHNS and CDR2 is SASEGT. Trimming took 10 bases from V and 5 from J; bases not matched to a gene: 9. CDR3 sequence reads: CAITSGRNIHEQYF. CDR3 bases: TGTGCCATAACTAGCGGGAGGAATATCCACGAGCAGTACTTC.

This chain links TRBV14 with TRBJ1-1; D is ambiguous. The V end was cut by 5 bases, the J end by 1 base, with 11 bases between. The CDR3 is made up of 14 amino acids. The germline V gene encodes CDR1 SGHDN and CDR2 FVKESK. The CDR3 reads CASSLRRANTEAFF. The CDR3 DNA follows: TGTGCCAGCAGCTTGCGGCGTGCGAACACTGAAGCTTTCTTT.

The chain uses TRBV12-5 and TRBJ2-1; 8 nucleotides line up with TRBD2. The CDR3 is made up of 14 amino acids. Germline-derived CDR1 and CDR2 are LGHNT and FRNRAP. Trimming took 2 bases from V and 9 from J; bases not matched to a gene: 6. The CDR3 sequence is CASGLPAGEGEQFF. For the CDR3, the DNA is TGTGCTAGTGGTTTGCCAGCGGGAGAAGGTGAGCAGTTCTTC.

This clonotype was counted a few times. CDR3 loop: CASSQGRLAGVAKNIQYF. The CDR3 nucleotides read TGCGCCAGCAGCCAGGGAAGACTAGCGGGGGTAGCCAAAAACATTCAGTACTTC. The chain employs TRBV4-1 and TRBJ2-4; 12 positions agree with TRBD2. CDR3 size: 18 residues. J gave up 0 bases and V 3 bases, and 6 bases lay outside the gene matches. The germline V gene encodes CDR1 MGHRA and CDR2 YSYEKL.

Written as DNA, the CDR3 is TGCGCCAGCAGCCAAGATCCGGACTTGAAGGGGAGTACTGAAGCTTTCTTT. It specifies CASSQDPDLKGSTEAFF. The chain couples TRBV4-3 to TRBJ1-1, with D possibly matching TRBD1 (5 bases). V lost 0 bases and J lost 5, with 19 bases in between. The CDR3 covers 17 residues. Germline V lookup: CDR1 LGHNA, CDR2 YSLEER.

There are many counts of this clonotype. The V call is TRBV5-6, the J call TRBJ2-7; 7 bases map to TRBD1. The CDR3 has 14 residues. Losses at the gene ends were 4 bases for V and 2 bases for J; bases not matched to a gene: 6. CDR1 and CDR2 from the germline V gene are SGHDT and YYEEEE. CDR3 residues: CASSLRGSPYEQYF. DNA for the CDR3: TGTGCCAGCAGCCTCAGGGGGTCCCCCTACGAGCAGTACTTC.

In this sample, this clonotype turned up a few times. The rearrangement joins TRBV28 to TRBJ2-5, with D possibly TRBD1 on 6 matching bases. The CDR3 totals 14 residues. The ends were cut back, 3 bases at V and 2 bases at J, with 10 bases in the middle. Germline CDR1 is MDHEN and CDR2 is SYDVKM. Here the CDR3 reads CASSFGQPQETQYF. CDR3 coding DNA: TGTGCCAGCAGTTTTGGACAGCCGCAAGAGACCCAGTACTTC.